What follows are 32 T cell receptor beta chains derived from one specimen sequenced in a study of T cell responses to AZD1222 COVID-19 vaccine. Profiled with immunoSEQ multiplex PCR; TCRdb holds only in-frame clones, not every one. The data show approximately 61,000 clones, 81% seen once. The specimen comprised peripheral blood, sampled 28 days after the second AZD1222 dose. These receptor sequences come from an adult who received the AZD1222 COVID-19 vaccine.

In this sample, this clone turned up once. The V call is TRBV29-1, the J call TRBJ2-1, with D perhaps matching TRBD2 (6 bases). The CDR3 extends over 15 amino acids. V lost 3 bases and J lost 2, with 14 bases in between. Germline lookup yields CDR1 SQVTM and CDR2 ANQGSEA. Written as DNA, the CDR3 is TGCAGCGTTGAGAGGCCGGGACTTGCCTACAATGAGCAGTTCTTC. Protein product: CSVERPGLAYNEQFF.

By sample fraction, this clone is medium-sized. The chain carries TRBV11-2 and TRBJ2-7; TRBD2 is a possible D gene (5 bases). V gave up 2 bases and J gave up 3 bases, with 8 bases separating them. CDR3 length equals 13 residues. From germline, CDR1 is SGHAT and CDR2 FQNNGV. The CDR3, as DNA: TGTGCCAGCAGCTTACCCGGGATCTACGAGCAGTACTTC. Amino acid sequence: CASSLPGIYEQYF.

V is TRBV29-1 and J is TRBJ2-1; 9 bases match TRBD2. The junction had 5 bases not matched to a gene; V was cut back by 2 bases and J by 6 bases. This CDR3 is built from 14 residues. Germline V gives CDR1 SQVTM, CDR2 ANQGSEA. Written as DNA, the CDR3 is TGCAGCGTTGAATCGGGACTAGCAGGCAATGAGCAGTTCTTC. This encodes CSVESGLAGNEQFF.

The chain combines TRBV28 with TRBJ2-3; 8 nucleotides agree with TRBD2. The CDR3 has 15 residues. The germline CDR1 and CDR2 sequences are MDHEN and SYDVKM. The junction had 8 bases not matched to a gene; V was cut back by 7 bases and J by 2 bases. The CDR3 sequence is CASTSGGLYTDTQYF. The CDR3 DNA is TGTGCCAGCACCAGCGGGGGACTCTACACAGATACGCAGTATTTT.

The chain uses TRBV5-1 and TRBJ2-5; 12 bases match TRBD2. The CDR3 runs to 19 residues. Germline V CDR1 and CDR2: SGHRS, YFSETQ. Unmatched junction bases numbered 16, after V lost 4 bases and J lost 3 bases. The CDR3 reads CASSPTGTVRTSGKETQYF. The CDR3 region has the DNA TGCGCCAGCAGCCCAACTGGGACAGTCAGGACTAGCGGGAAAGAGACCCAGTACTTC.

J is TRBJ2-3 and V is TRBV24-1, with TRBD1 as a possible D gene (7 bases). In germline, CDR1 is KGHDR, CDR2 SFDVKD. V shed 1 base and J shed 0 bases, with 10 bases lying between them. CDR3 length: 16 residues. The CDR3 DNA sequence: TGTGCCACCAGTGATTTTCAGGGGGGAAGCACAGATACGCAGTATTTT. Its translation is CATSDFQGGSTDTQYF.

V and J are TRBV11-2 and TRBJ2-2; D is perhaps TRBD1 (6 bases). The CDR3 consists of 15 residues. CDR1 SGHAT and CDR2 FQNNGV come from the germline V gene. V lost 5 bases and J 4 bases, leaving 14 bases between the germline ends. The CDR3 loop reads CASSRRGQPTGELFF. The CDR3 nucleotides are TGTGCCAGCAGCCGACGTGGACAGCCCACCGGGGAGCTGTTTTTT.

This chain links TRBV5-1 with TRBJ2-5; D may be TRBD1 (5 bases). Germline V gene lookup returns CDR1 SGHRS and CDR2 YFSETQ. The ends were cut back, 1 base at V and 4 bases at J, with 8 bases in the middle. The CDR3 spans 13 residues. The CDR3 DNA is TGCGCCAGCAGCTTGCAGGGCGCAGAGACCCAGTACTTC. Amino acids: CASSLQGAETQYF. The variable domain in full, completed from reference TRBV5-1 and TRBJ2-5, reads KAGVTQTPRYLIKTRGQQVTLSCSPISGHRSVSWYQQTPGQGLQFLFEYFSETQRNKGNFPGRFSGRQFSNSRSEMNVSTLELGDSALYLCASSLQGAETQYFGPGTRLLVL.

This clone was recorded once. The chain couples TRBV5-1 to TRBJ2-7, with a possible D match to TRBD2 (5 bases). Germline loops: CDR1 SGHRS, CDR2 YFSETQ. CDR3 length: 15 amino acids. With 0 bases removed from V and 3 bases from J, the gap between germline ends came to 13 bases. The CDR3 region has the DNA TGCGCCAGCAGCTTGGTCCGGGATAAGGGCTACGAGCAGTACTTC. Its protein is CASSLVRDKGYEQYF.

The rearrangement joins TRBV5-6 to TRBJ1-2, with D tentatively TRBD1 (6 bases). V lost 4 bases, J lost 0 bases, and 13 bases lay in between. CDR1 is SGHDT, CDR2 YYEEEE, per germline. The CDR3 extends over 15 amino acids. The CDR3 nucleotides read TGTGCCAGCAGCGCCCCGAACAGGGCTAACTATGGCTACACCTTC. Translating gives CASSAPNRANYGYTF.

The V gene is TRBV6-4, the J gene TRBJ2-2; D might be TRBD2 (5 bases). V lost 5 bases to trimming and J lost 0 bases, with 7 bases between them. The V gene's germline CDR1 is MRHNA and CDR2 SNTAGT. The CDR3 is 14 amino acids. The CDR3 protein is CASSLGANTGELFF. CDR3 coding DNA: TGTGCCAGCAGTTTGGGAGCGAACACCGGGGAGCTGTTTTTT.

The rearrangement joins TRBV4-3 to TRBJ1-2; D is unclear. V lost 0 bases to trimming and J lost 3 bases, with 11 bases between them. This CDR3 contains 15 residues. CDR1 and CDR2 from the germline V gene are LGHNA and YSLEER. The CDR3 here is CASSQDRADYYGYTF. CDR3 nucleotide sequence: TGCGCCAGCAGCCAAGATAGAGCGGACTACTATGGCTACACCTTC.

This CDR3 reads CASSPRPKSTDTQYF. CDR3 sequence (DNA): TGTGCCAGCAGCCCCCGTCCTAAGAGCACAGATACGCAGTATTTT. This chain connects TRBV7-6 to TRBJ2-3; no definite D call. Germline CDR1 is SGHVS and CDR2 is FNYEAQ. Trimming shortened V by 5 bases and J by 0 bases, and 12 bases separated the two germline ends. This CDR3 has 15 residues.

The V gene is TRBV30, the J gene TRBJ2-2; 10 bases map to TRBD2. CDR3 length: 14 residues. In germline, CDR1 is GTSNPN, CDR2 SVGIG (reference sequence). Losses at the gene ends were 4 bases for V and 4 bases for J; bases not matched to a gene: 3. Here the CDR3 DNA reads TGTGCCTGGAATCGACTAGCGGGCACCGGGGAGCTGTTTTTT. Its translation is CAWNRLAGTGELFF.

The CDR3 DNA reads TGCGCCAGCAGTCATTCAGGGATTAGGAGCTCACCCCTCCACTTT. This encodes CASSHSGIRSSPLHF. The rearrangement joins TRBV23-1 to TRBJ1-6, with a tentative D call TRBD1 (5 bases). TRBV23-1 is identified as an open reading frame with a role that is uncertain. CDR3 length: 15 residues. V shed 3 bases and J shed 10 bases, with 16 bases lying between them.

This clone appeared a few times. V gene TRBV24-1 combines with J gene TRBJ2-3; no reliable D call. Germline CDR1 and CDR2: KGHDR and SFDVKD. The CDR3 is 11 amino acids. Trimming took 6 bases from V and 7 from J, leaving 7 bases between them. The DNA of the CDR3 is TGTGCCACCAGTAATCTGAATACGCAGTATTTT. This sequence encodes CATSNLNTQYF.

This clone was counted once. CDR3 sequence reads: CASSLSLNTGELFF. CDR3 sequence (DNA): TGTGCCAGCAGCCTAAGCCTAAACACCGGGGAGCTGTTTTTT. The chain joins TRBV7-3 to TRBJ2-2; D not certain. CDR3 length: 14 amino acids. Trimming took 5 bases from V and 2 from J, leaving 9 bases between them. Germline V lookup: CDR1 SGHTA, CDR2 FQGTGA.

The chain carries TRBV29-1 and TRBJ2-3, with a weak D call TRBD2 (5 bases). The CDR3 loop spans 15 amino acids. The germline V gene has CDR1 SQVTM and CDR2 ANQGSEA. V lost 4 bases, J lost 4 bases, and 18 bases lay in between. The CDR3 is CSVAGERRVADTQYF. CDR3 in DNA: TGCAGCGTTGCCGGGGAGAGGAGAGTAGCAGATACGCAGTATTTT.

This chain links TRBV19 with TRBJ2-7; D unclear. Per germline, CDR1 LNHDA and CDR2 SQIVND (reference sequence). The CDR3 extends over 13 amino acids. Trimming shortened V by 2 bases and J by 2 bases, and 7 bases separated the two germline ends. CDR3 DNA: TGTGCCAGTAGTATACAGATTACCTACGAGCAGTACTTC. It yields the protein CASSIQITYEQYF.

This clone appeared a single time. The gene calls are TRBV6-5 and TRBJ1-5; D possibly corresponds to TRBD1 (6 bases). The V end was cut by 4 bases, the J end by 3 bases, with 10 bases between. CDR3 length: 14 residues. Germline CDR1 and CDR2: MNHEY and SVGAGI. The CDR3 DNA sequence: TGTGCCAGCAGTTCCACAGGGATCAATCAGCCCCAGCATTTT. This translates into CASSSTGINQPQHF.

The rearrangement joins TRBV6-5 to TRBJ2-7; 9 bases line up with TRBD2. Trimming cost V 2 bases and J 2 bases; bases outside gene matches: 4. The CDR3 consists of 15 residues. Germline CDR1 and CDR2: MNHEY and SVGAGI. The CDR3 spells CASSYMASGTYEQYF. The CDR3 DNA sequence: TGTGCCAGCAGTTACATGGCTAGCGGGACCTACGAGCAGTACTTC.

DNA of the CDR3: TGTGCCAGCAGTCGACTGCGGGGGGCGCGTATTAAGGACACTGAAGCTTTCTTT. Amino acids: CASSRLRGARIKDTEAFF. V and J are TRBV7-6 and TRBJ1-1, with a possible D match to TRBD1 (6 bases). Looked up from germline, CDR1 is SGHVS and CDR2 is FNYEAQ. The CDR3 covers 18 residues. V lost 6 bases to trimming and J lost 3 bases, with 26 bases between them.

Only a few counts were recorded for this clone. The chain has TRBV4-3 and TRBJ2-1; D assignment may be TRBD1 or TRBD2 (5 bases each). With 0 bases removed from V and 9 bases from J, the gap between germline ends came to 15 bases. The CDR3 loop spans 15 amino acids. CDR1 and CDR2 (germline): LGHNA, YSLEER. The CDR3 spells CASSQDKWGSSEQFF. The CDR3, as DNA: TGCGCCAGCAGCCAAGATAAATGGGGGAGTAGTGAGCAGTTCTTC.

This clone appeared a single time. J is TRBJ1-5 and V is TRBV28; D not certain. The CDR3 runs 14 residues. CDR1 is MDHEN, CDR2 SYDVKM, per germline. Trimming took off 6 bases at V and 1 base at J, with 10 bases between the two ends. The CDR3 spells CASSPKKSNQPQHF. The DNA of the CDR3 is TGTGCCAGCAGCCCAAAAAAAAGCAATCAGCCCCAGCATTTT.

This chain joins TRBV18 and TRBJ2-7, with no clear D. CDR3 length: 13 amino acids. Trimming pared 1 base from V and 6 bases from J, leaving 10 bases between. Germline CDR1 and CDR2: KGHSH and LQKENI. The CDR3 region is CASSPLESGEQYF. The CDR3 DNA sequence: TGTGCCAGCTCACCACTTGAATCCGGCGAGCAGTACTTC.

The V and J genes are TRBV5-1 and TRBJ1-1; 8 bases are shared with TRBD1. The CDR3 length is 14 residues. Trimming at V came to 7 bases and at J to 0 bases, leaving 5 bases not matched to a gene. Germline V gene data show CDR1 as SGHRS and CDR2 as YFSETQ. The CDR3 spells CASEQGGMNTEAFF. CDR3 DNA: TGCGCCAGCGAACAGGGGGGAATGAACACTGAAGCTTTCTTT.

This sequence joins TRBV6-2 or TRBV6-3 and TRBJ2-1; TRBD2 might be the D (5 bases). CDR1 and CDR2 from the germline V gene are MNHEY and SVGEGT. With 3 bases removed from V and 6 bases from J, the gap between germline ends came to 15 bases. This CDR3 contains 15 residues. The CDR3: CASSYGVSVINEQFF. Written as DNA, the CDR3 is TGTGCCAGCAGTTATGGGGTTAGCGTGATCAATGAGCAGTTCTTC.

The CDR3 protein is CASSQDLPGYNSPLHF. Written as DNA, the CDR3 is TGTGCCAGCAGCCAAGACTTGCCAGGGTATAATTCACCCCTCCACTTT. V is TRBV3-1 (or the pseudogene TRBV3-2) and J is TRBJ1-6; possible D gene TRBD1, 5 bases. Germline V gives CDR1 LGHDT, CDR2 YNNKEL (reference sequence). The CDR3 spans 16 residues. The V gene lost 0 bases and the J gene lost 4 bases, with 10 bases spanning the gap.

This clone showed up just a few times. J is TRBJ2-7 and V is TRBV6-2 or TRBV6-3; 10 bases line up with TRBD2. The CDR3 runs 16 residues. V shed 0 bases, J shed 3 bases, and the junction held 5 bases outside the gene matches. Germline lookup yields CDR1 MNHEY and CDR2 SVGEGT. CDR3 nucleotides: TGTGCCAGCAGTTACTCGATGGCTAGCGGGAGCTACGAGCAGTACTTC. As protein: CASSYSMASGSYEQYF.

The CDR3 bases are TGTGCCAGTAGTATCCCTAGCGGCTACAATGAGCAGTTCTTC. Translating it yields CASSIPSGYNEQFF. The chain has TRBV19 and TRBJ2-1; 7 nucleotides line up with TRBD2. The CDR3 loop spans 14 amino acids. The V and J ends lost 3 bases and 3 bases, in that order; junction bases with no gene match: 2. Germline CDR1 is LNHDA and CDR2 is SQIVND (reference sequence).

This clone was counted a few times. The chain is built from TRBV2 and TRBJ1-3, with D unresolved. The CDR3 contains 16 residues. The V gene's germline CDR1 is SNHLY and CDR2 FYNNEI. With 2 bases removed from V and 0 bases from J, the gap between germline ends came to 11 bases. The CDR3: CASSESRANSGNTIYF. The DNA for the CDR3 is TGTGCCAGCAGTGAATCCCGCGCAAACTCTGGAAACACCATATATTTT. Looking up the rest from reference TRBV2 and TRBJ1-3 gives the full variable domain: EPEVTQTPSHQVTQMGQEVILRCVPISNHLYFYWYRQILGQKVEFLVSFYNNEISEKSEIFDDQFSVERPDGSNFTLKIRSTKLEDSAMYFCASSESRANSGNTIYFGEGSWLTVV.

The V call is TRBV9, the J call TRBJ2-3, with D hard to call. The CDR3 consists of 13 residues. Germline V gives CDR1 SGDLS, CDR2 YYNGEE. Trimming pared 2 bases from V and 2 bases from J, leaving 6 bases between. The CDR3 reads CASSVGDTDTQYF. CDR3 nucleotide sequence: TGTGCCAGCAGCGTGGGCGACACAGATACGCAGTATTTT.